The clone carrying this T cell receptor (beta chain) showed up many times. The record originates from a study of response to subunit inactivated influenza vaccine. MiXCR was run by TCRdb on the RT-PCR reads, yielding one entry per CDR3 protein. There are about 480,000 distinct CDR3 sequences in the sample; approximately 12% occur only once, and over 10% lies in the top ten. V was cut by 3 bases and J by 1 base, with 13 bases left in between. Germline V CDR1 and CDR2: DFQATT, SNEGSKA (reference sequence). This CDR3 comprises 15 residues. The sequenced sample was PBMCs from blood, obtained around seven weeks after vaccination. The chain has TRBV20-1 and TRBJ1-5; D unclear. The sequence was obtained from a man aged 45 to 65 who received an inactivated influenza vaccine. This chain's CDR3 is CSASAEQMSNQPQHF. The CDR3 region has the DNA TGCAGTGCTAGTGCGGAGCAAATGAGCAATCAGCCCCAGCATTTT.